This T cell receptor (beta chain) was documented in a study of post-analysis software for immune sequencing data (dated by TCRdb to about 2015). At the level of the whole study: The recorded disease courses included relapsing-remitting, secondary progressive and progressive-relapsing multiple sclerosis, and some patients had no subtype annotation. The patient repertoires were set against eleven to twelve previously published healthy control repertoires from donors whose ages ranged from roughly 6 to 27 years. A subset of samples was prepared in parallel using single-end sample barcoding, then pooled and co-amplified after Illumina adapter ligation. Broad study findings and their caveats: Direct clustering with F measure revealed strong co-clustering of samples prepared in the same batch, which led to a batch-effect correction. Patients showed significantly higher frequencies than controls for five TRBV segments, among them TRBV5-6, TRBV5-1 and TRBV20-1. The multiple sclerosis patient group was slightly younger than the control group. Multiple sclerosis patients had significantly lower normalized Chao1 diversity than controls, a result that suggests substantial peripheral T-cell clonal expansion.

This clonotype was recorded a few times. It lacks a known antigen. Base qualities are not provided; no much larger clone lies one nucleotide away. CDR3 length: 15 amino acids, cysteine to phenylalanine. Only CDR3 DNA remains: 45 bases, in frame from the first base. Between the V and J ends, shortened by 3 bases and 7 bases respectively, the junction contains 19 bases. CDR1 is given as SGHAT and CDR2 as FQDESV, both from the germline V gene (reference sequence). The library was produced with PCR. The sequencer was an Illumina HiSeq 2500. To reduce PCR and sequencing biases, unique molecular identifiers were incorporated into the TCR beta cDNA libraries. About 500,000 cDNA molecules were obtained for every 1 to 10 million input T cells, so each molecule roughly corresponded to one T cell. The patient libraries were prepared and sequenced with the same protocol used for the earlier healthy control dataset. Samples belonging to the same batch were prepared together, multiplexed and sequenced on a shared HiSeq lane. The paper's data handling went like this. Raw barcoded reads were processed with MIGEC, and single-read molecular identifier groups were discarded before consensus assembly and CDR3 extraction. VDJtools was used for post-analysis of the clonotype tables, and diversity was normalized by down-sampling every dataset to the size of the smallest sample. In repertoire overlap clustering, CDR3 amino acid sequences, but not nucleotide sequences, were matched to correct batch-related cross-sample contamination. TCRdb reprocessed the public reads (quality trimming at Q25 with fastp, clone calling with MiXCR) and kept in-frame beta chains. CDR3 protein sequences are deduplicated, and each keeps its most common genes and DNA. Clone size and V and J calls follow TCRdb, not the original study. The sample has around 150,000 distinct CDR3 sequences on record, about 34% of them singletons. The ten largest clones add up to 25% to 35% of the sample.

Reading the label with the study, this specimen's time point is: second blood draw from one MS patient after hematopoietic stem cell transplantation. To demonstrate the VDJtools post-analysis software, TCR beta repertoires were profiled from the peripheral blood of roughly 12 young patients with multiple sclerosis. The multiple sclerosis patients were children and adolescents between roughly 6 and 16 years of age. The V and J segments used are TRBV11-1 and TRBJ2-7; a weak D assignment points to TRBD1 (6 bases agree). This TCR came from a girl under 18 with multiple sclerosis. Donor details come from another sample of the same person, matched by shared clones. The input for sequencing was blood, taken after autologous hematopoietic stem cell transplantation. The DNA sequence is TGTGCCAGCAGCTTGTTGGACAGCTTACCGGCTGAGCAGTACTTC. Its protein product is CASSLLDSLPAEQYF.